These T cell receptor beta chains were read from a single sample in a study of cytomegalovirus exposure and HLA in healthy donors. Generated by immunoSEQ multiplex PCR, the TCRdb table keeps only in-frame clones and is missing some. The table lists under 150,000 clones, 80% of them singletons. Sample: PBMCs. These receptors all stem from a man aged 25 to 45 in good health and CMV-seronegative. CDR3s leave out the opening cysteine and the closing phenylalanine or tryptophan.

J gene: TRBJ1-1; V gene: TRBV5-1; CDR3 protein: ASSLQGRGWDTEAF
J gene: TRBJ1-5; V gene: TRBV5-1; CDR3 protein: ASSLDSFDQPQH
J gene: TRBJ2-5; V gene: TRBV7-2; CDR3 protein: ASSFLRTSIQTQY
J gene: TRBJ1-1; V gene: TRBV29-1; CDR3 protein: SGCGLGGNTEAF
J gene: TRBJ1-1; V gene: TRBV2; CDR3 protein: ASSEPGQANTEAF
J gene: TRBJ1-1; V gene: TRBV29-1; CDR3 protein: SGRGTGVGTEAF
J gene: TRBJ1-3; V gene: TRBV7-2; CDR3 protein: ASSFGAASAGNTIY
J gene: TRBJ1-2; V gene: TRBV27; CDR3 protein: ASSLSARAYGYP
J gene: TRBJ2-1; V gene: TRBV19; CDR3 protein: ASSILGGTYNEQF
J gene: TRBJ1-5; V gene: TRBV27; CDR3 protein: ASRGGNQPQH
J gene: TRBJ2-7; V gene: TRBV28; CDR3 protein: ASSGRTGVEQY
J gene: TRBJ2-5; V gene: TRBV29-1; CDR3 protein: SGTRQGGATQY
J gene: TRBJ2-1; V gene: TRBV5-1; CDR3 protein: ASSLEQGLDEQF
J gene: TRBJ2-7; V gene: TRBV19; CDR3 protein: ASSIRGGPYEQY
J gene: TRBJ2-7; V gene: TRBV7-8; CDR3 protein: ASSLAESSYEQY
J gene: TRBJ2-7; V gene: TRBV27; CDR3 protein: ASSPQPGQDVYDEQY
J gene: TRBJ2-2; V gene: TRBV10-2; CDR3 protein: ASTLQGAGELF
J gene: TRBJ1-2; V gene: TRBV28; CDR3 protein: ASSSLRGENGYT
J gene: TRBJ2-2; V gene: TRBV2; CDR3 protein: ASSPGLANTGELF
J gene: TRBJ2-3; V gene: TRBV29-1; CDR3 protein: SVGGGLRTDTQY
J gene: TRBJ2-3; V gene: TRBV19; CDR3 protein: ATRRGGAPDTQY
J gene: TRBJ2-3; V gene: TRBV5-1; CDR3 protein: ASKSGLAGADTQY
J gene: TRBJ2-1; V gene: TRBV25-1; CDR3 protein: ASSDQGLAGYF
J gene: TRBJ2-3; V gene: TRBV15; CDR3 protein: ATSGRTSGRSDTQY
J gene: TRBJ2-1; V gene: TRBV5-1; CDR3 protein: ASSPTRFTSGRANEQF
J gene: TRBJ2-1; V gene: TRBV15; CDR3 protein: ATSRSRDRGPYNEQF
J gene: .; V gene: TRBV4-1; CDR3 protein: ASSQDGTGVDEQF
J gene: TRBJ2-3; V gene: TRBV5-1; CDR3 protein: ASSGGHRGPTDTQY
J gene: TRBJ1-3; V gene: TRBV2; CDR3 protein: ASSRDWDSGNTIY
J gene: TRBJ2-7; V gene: TRBV7-9; CDR3 protein: ASSFGTGAYEQY
J gene: TRBJ2-7; V gene: TRBV6-1; CDR3 protein: ASSEAPAAAYEQY
J gene: TRBJ1-2; V gene: TRBV6-1; CDR3 protein: ASSEDNGGVFGYT
J gene: TRBJ1-2; V gene: TRBV10-1; CDR3 protein: ASSDSTGPGREGYT
J gene: TRBJ1-4; V gene: TRBV5-1; CDR3 protein: ASSLEQTINEKLF
J gene: TRBJ2-3; V gene: TRBV5-6; CDR3 protein: ASSELAGGPDTQY
J gene: TRBJ1-5; V gene: TRBV7-9; CDR3 protein: ASSRGDSHPQPQH
J gene: TRBJ2-3; V gene: TRBV11-2; CDR3 protein: ASRSLAGPTDTQY